This T cell receptor beta chain was recovered during a study of PD-L1 blockade in urothelial cancer (dated by TCRdb to the late 2010s). At the level of the whole study: All patients started therapy around 2014 and received atezolizumab 1,200 mg intravenously every 3 weeks. About nine tenths of the roughly 29 patients were identified as males with urothelial cancer of bladder origin, and a prior smoking history was reported by 18 of 29 patients. Patients had an ECOG performance status of 0 or 1 and had received between 0 and 3 prior chemotherapy regimens. Blood samples were analyzed at 3 weeks after treatment start (second dose) and at 6 weeks after treatment start. Blood samples gave median yields of approximately 130,000 T cells and around 88,000 unique TCRs, along with a median clonality of 0.080. An exploratory multi-omic analysis was conducted of the somatic, immune and clinical correlates of response to PD-L1 blockade with atezolizumab in urothelial cancer. Pretreatment tumor samples and matched peripheral blood, collected serially before and after atezolizumab treatment, underwent TCR sequencing. Progression-free survival longer than 6 months counted as durable clinical benefit, and TCR features were additionally tested against both progression-free and overall survival. In the same patients who had TCR sequencing, pretreatment tumors also underwent whole exome sequencing and RNA sequencing. Under 10 patients reached durable clinical benefit, while 20 patients did not. Pretreatment blood TCR-seq was available for 27 to 30 patients, at least one posttreatment blood collection was obtained for some 24 patients, and tumor TCR-seq was available for some 24 patients.

Each PCR received spiked-in synthetic TCR analog templates so that absolute template abundance could be estimated from read counts. The immunoSEQ assay used bias-controlled V and J gene primers to amplify TCRbeta CDR3 regions from genomic DNA. Sequencing of rearranged TCRbeta segments was done at approximately 20X coverage. The study's processing was this. Clustering was used to correct sequencing errors, and CDR3s were annotated against IMGT to assign V, D and J genes. Downstream analyses used only productive TCRbeta rearrangements and left out out-of-frame or stop-codon sequences. Clonality was computed as one minus Shannon entropy normalized by the log of the number of unique productive sequences. Fisher's exact test with Benjamini-Hochberg correction, at a threshold of adjusted p below 0.01, was used to find clones that differed between time points or between blood and tumor. In TCRdb, the immuneACCESS table is reduced to in-frame sequences with V and J assigned. These tables do not hold every clone; where another copy was compared, an unresolved V gene accounts for under half, and the others remain unexplained. V, J and clone size were drawn from that table, and D and trimming were deduced from the DNA. The sample includes approximately 50,000 clones, with 70% to 90% observed a single time. The leading ten clones occupy about 2.6% of the sample.

A note on this clone: The specificity of this receptor is unknown. Per-base quality was not reported, and no clone a single base away is much larger than it.

Explained via the paper, the time point label denotes: peripheral blood 6 weeks after treatment start. The cohort included 25 to 30 patients with locally advanced or metastatic urothelial carcinoma who were treated at Memorial Sloan Kettering on a trial protocol. Peripheral blood mononuclear cells were collected pretreatment and during treatment, with between 1 and 8 total time points obtained per patient. The Qiagen DNeasy Blood extraction kit was used to purify genomic DNA from total PBMCs and tumor samples. Collected pretreatment and during treatment, PBMCs were isolated and stored as previously described. The study at large found these results: Because the sample size was small (n ≈ 28) and many of the analyses were exploratory, the results are meant to be hypothesis-generating. Greater expansion of tumor-associated TCR clones in peripheral blood 3 weeks after the start of treatment was observed in patients with durable benefit (n ≈ 22, p = 0.022). Improved progression-free and overall survival was found to be associated with pretreatment peripheral blood TCR clonality below the median.

Including cysteine and phenylalanine, the CDR3 has 14 amino acids. Only CDR3 DNA remains: 42 bases, in frame from the first base. Taken from the germline V gene, the CDR1 and CDR2 loops are MDHEN and SYDVKM. V is cut by 6 bases and J by 2 bases, and the space between the germline ends is 11 bases. The rearrangement combines TRBV28 with TRBJ1-3, with no confidently assigned D gene. This TCR came from a man between 60 and 75 years old with urothelial cancer. Specimen: PBMCs, collected around atezolizumab (anti-PD-L1) treatment. The DNA is TGTGCCAGCAGATTAGGCGGGACTGGAAACACCATATATTTT. This translates into CASRLGGTGNTIYF.